The 23 T cell receptor beta chains listed next were all sequenced from one sample in a study of cytomegalovirus exposure and HLA in healthy donors. 13 Jbeta primers and 60 Vbeta primers were used for the PCR. Libraries were prepared by immunoSEQ multiplex PCR; TCRdb keeps only in-frame clonotypes and omits some of them. Among approximately 170,000 clones, 65% to 85% were seen once, and the ten largest hold roughly 2.3%. Sequenced: PBMCs. These receptors were obtained from a male donor in good health and CMV-seronegative.

The chain links TRBV9 to TRBJ1-5; D call uncertain. The V end lost 4 bases, the J end lost 7 bases, and 12 bases lay between the germline ends. The length of the CDR3 is 13 residues. Germline V gene sequence: CDR1 SGDLS, CDR2 YYNGEE. The CDR3 region has the DNA TGTGCCAGCAGCAACAATCTGGGCCAGCCCCAGCATTTT. Its protein is CASSNNLGQPQHF. Based on the CDR3 plus reference TRBV9 and TRBJ1-5, the full variable domain is DSGVTQTPKHLITATGQRVTLRCSPRSGDLSVYWYQQSLDQGLQFLIQYYNGEERAKGNILERFSAQQFPDLHSELNLSSLELGDSALYFCASSNNLGQPQHFGDGTRLSIL.

The chain joins TRBV2 to TRBJ2-1; TRBD2 agrees at 8 bases. The V gene end was trimmed by 7 bases and the J gene end by 3 bases; junction bases not matched to a gene: 2. Germline V gene lookup returns CDR1 SNHLY and CDR2 FYNNEI. The CDR3 is made up of 13 amino acids. In DNA, the CDR3 is TGTGCCAGCAATAGCGGGAACTACAATGAGCAGTTCTTC. Its translation is CASNSGNYNEQFF.

The chain joins TRBV29-1 to TRBJ1-1; maybe TRBD1 (6 bases). This CDR3 contains 13 residues. Germline lookup yields CDR1 SQVTM and CDR2 ANQGSEA. V was trimmed by 7 bases and J by 3 bases, leaving 15 bases between them. The CDR3 loop reads CSGGGGPDTEAFF. CDR3 nucleotides: TGCAGCGGAGGGGGAGGGCCCGACACTGAAGCTTTCTTT.

The rearrangement joins TRBV6-5 to TRBJ2-5; 8 nucleotides match TRBD1. V trimming: 5 bases; J trimming: 2 bases; junction bases outside the gene matches: 7. The CDR3 runs 15 residues. CDR1 and CDR2 from the germline V gene are MNHEY and SVGAGI. This chain's CDR3 is CASSGTGAEQETQYF. The CDR3 DNA follows: TGTGCCAGCAGTGGGACAGGCGCCGAGCAAGAGACCCAGTACTTC.

The chain carries TRBV7-2 and TRBJ2-5; D is perhaps TRBD2 (6 bases). The ends were cut back, 5 bases at V and 2 bases at J, with 15 bases in the middle. This CDR3 has 15 amino acids. Germline CDR1 and CDR2: SGHTA and FQGNSA. CDR3 loop: CASSRDSGSQETQYF. The DNA for the CDR3 is TGTGCCAGCAGCCGAGATAGCGGATCTCAAGAGACCCAGTACTTC. Filled out from reference TRBV7-2 and TRBJ2-5, the complete variable domain reads GAGVSQSPSNKVTEKGKDVELRCDPISGHTALYWYRQSLGQGLEFLIYFQGNSAPDKSGLPSDRFSAERTGGSVSTLTIQRTQQEDSAVYLCASSRDSGSQETQYFGPGTRLLVL.

The rearrangement uses TRBV28 and TRBJ1-2; TRBD1 is a possible D gene (6 bases). Germline lookup yields CDR1 MDHEN and CDR2 SYDVKM. The length of the CDR3 is 14 residues. V was pared by 3 bases and J by 4 bases, with 12 bases between. CDR3 DNA sequence: TGTGCCAGCAGTTTCCGCGACAGGCTCTATGGCTACACCTTC. Protein: CASSFRDRLYGYTF.

The table lists this clone with a count of one. The CDR3 region is CASSLEGLAEETQYF. The CDR3 nucleotides are TGCGCCAGCAGCTTGGAGGGACTAGCGGAAGAGACCCAGTACTTC. The chain uses TRBV5-1 and TRBJ2-5, with 11 bases identical to TRBD2. Trimming removed 0 bases from V and 3 bases from J; junction bases left unmatched: 1. Germline V gene data show CDR1 as SGHRS and CDR2 as YFSETQ. The CDR3 runs to 15 residues.

J is TRBJ2-2 and V is TRBV27, with 11 bases matching TRBD1. There are 17 residues in the CDR3. The germline gives CDR1 MNHEY, CDR2 SMNVEV (reference sequence). V gave up 5 bases and J gave up 4 bases; unmatched junction bases: 9. The CDR3 loop is CASSLLFGQGATGELFF. The CDR3 DNA reads TGTGCCAGCAGTCTTCTATTTGGACAGGGGGCCACCGGGGAGCTGTTTTTT.

There are a few counts of this clone. The V gene is TRBV4-3, the J gene TRBJ2-7, with 7 positions matching TRBD2. Germline CDR1 and CDR2: LGHNA and YSLEER. V trimming: 2 bases; J trimming: 1 base; junction bases outside the gene matches: 5. The CDR3 totals 15 residues. The CDR3 sequence: CASSQSRLASYEQYF. The CDR3 DNA follows: TGCGCCAGCAGCCAATCCCGACTAGCATCCTACGAGCAGTACTTC.

The rearrangement links TRBV5-1 to TRBJ1-4, with 11 bases aligning to TRBD1. Trimming removed 4 bases from V and 4 bases from J; junction bases left unmatched: 9. Germline V lookup: CDR1 SGHRS, CDR2 YFSETQ. The CDR3 loop spans 17 amino acids. As DNA, the CDR3 is TGCGCCAGCAGCCGGACAGGGGGCTCTATTGGTAATGAAAAACTGTTTTTT. It codes for CASSRTGGSIGNEKLFF.

The rearrangement joins TRBV29-1 to TRBJ1-1, with D uncertain. V was pared by 7 bases and J by 4 bases, with 10 bases between. This CDR3 has 11 amino acids. Germline-derived CDR1 and CDR2 are SQVTM and ANQGSEA. The CDR3 nucleotides read TGCAGCGCGCGGGTCCGCACTGAAGCTTTCTTT. This translates into CSARVRTEAFF.

This chain connects TRBV5-4 to TRBJ2-7; D might be TRBD1 (5 bases). The ends were cut back, 4 bases at V and 0 bases at J, with 11 bases in the middle. This CDR3 spans 14 amino acids. Germline V CDR1 and CDR2: SGHNT, YYREEE (reference sequence). This CDR3 reads CASSQEDTSYEQYF. The CDR3 DNA is TGTGCCAGCAGCCAAGAGGACACCTCCTACGAGCAGTACTTC.

The J gene is TRBJ2-5, the V gene TRBV2, with 7 nucleotides matching TRBD2. TRBJ2-7 explains the end of the DNA better; the J call may be wrong. Looked up from germline, CDR1 is SNHLY and CDR2 is FYNNEI. The CDR3 is 16 residues long. CDR3 protein: CASSDHWRGYSYEQYF. DNA of the CDR3: TGTGCCAGCAGTGACCACTGGCGGGGGTACTCCTACGAGCAGTACTTC.

The chain joins TRBV4-2 to TRBJ2-1; 7 bases are a match to TRBD1. CDR1 is LGHNA and CDR2 is YNFKEQ in the germline V gene. The J segment lost 5 bases and the V segment lost 0 bases, leaving 4 bases of the junction unmatched. The CDR3 has 15 amino acids. The DNA for the CDR3 is TGTGCCAGCAGCCAAGAAGGGGGCCGACACAATGAGCAGTTCTTC. Amino acids: CASSQEGGRHNEQFF.

This sequence joins TRBV5-1 and TRBJ2-3; TRBD2 agrees at 8 bases. The germline gives CDR1 SGHRS, CDR2 YFSETQ. V was clipped by 5 bases and J by 0 bases; unmatched bases: 11. This CDR3 has 17 amino acids. CDR3 sequence reads: CASSLAGGLISTDTQYF. The CDR3 nucleotides read TGCGCCAGCAGTCTCGCGGGGGGTCTTATCAGCACAGATACGCAGTATTTT.

This clone was seen only once. The gene calls are TRBV28 and TRBJ1-5, with TRBD1 matching over 9 bases. Losses at the gene ends were 8 bases for V and 7 bases for J; bases not matched to a gene: 12. The CDR3 extends over 15 amino acids. From germline, CDR1 is MDHEN and CDR2 SYDVKM. CDR3 coding DNA: TGTGCCAGCGAGTTTGGGGACAGGGAAGCACAGCCCCAGCATTTT. Translating gives CASEFGDREAQPQHF. The complete variable domain, with remaining parts taken from reference TRBV28 and TRBJ1-5, reads DVKVTQSSRYLVKRTGEKVFLECVQDMDHENMFWYRQDPGLGLRLIYFSYDVKMKEKGDIPEGYSVSREKKERFSLILESASTNQTSMYLCASEFGDREAQPQHFGDGTRLSIL.

The genes are TRBV5-4 and TRBJ2-1; 9 bases align to TRBD2. In germline, CDR1 is SGHNT, CDR2 YYREEE (reference sequence). V was clipped by 3 bases and J by 8 bases; unmatched bases: 12. The CDR3 totals 16 residues. This chain's CDR3 is CASSSPPGLAGDEQFF. The DNA for the CDR3 is TGTGCCAGCAGCTCACCGCCGGGACTAGCAGGGGATGAGCAGTTCTTC.

There are a few counts of this clone. This chain uses TRBV5-6 with TRBJ1-5; tentatively, D is TRBD1 (6 bases). Germline V gene data show CDR1 as SGHDT and CDR2 as YYEEEE. CDR3 length: 18 amino acids. The V end lost 2 bases, the J end lost 0 bases, and 18 bases lay between the germline ends. The CDR3 coding sequence is TGTGCCAGCAGCTTAGGGAAAGGGGGTTCTTATAGCAATCAGCCCCAGCATTTT. Protein: CASSLGKGGSYSNQPQHF. The variable domain in full, completed from reference TRBV5-6 and TRBJ1-5, reads DAGVTQSPTHLIKTRGQQVTLRCSPKSGHDTVSWYQQALGQGPQFIFQYYEEEERQRGNFPDRFSGHQFPNYSSELNVNALLLGDSALYLCASSLGKGGSYSNQPQHFGDGTRLSIL.

This chain's CDR3 is CASSSPRGRDDKNIQYF. The CDR3 DNA is TGTGCCAGCAGCTCACCGAGGGGGCGGGATGACAAAAACATTCAGTACTTC. V usage is TRBV5-4 and J usage is TRBJ2-4; a weak D match, TRBD1 (7 bases). The CDR3 consists of 17 residues. Germline CDR1 is SGHNT and CDR2 is YYREEE (reference sequence). V was trimmed by 3 bases and J by 3 bases, leaving 19 bases between them.

This chain links TRBV19 with TRBJ2-1; a weak D match, TRBD1 (7 bases). Germline CDR1 reads LNHDA; CDR2 reads SQIVND (reference sequence). This CDR3 region has 16 residues. V gave up 3 bases and J gave up 10 bases, with 22 bases separating them. CDR3 sequence reads: CASSMGGGTVRAEQFF. The CDR3 coding sequence is TGTGCCAGTAGTATGGGGGGCGGGACAGTCCGGGCAGAGCAGTTCTTC. Together with reference TRBV19 and TRBJ2-1, the CDR3 gives the full variable domain: DGGITQSPKYLFRKEGQNVTLSCEQNLNHDAMYWYRQDPGQGLRLIYYSQIVNDFQKGDIAEGYSVSREKKESFPLTVTSAQKNPTAFYLCASSMGGGTVRAEQFFGPGTRLTVL.

The sample holds a few counts of this clone. V is TRBV5-1 and J is TRBJ1-1, with D unresolved. Germline V CDR1 and CDR2: SGHRS, YFSETQ. The CDR3 runs to 13 residues. The V and J ends lost 0 bases and 1 base respectively, with 4 bases between them. CDR3 sequence: CASSLAENTEAFF. The CDR3 nucleotides are TGCGCCAGCAGCTTGGCAGAGAACACTGAAGCTTTCTTT.

The chain employs TRBV7-2 and TRBJ2-7; a weak D match, TRBD1 (6 bases). CDR3 length: 14 amino acids. The V gene's germline CDR1 is SGHTA and CDR2 FQGNSA. V was trimmed by 8 bases and J by 5 bases, leaving 19 bases between them. CDR3 sequence reads: CASASGQGWHEQYF. DNA for the CDR3: TGTGCCAGCGCATCGGGGCAGGGGTGGCACGAGCAGTACTTC.

V is TRBV5-4 and J is TRBJ2-2; TRBD2 agrees at 7 bases. The CDR3 sequence is 14 residues long. Trimming took 4 bases from V and 7 from J; bases not matched to a gene: 7. Germline assignment: CDR1 SGHNT and CDR2 YYREEE (reference sequence). CDR3 residues: CASSRRGVGGELFF. The CDR3 coding sequence is TGTGCCAGCAGCCGCCGGGGGGTTGGCGGGGAGCTGTTTTTT. Supplemented by reference TRBV5-4 and TRBJ2-2, the full variable domain reads ETGVTQSPTHLIKTRGQQVTLRCSSQSGHNTVSWYQQALGQGPQFIFQYYREEENGRGNFPPRFSGLQFPNYSSELNVNALELDDSALYLCASSRRGVGGELFFGEGSRLTVL.